The clone carrying this T cell receptor beta chain showed up just a few times. What it recognizes is unknown. The data were taken from a study of response to subunit inactivated influenza vaccine. Findings and limits, study-wide: The authors proposed limited new T cell recruitment per seasonal influenza vaccination.

V was cut by 2 bases and J by 5 bases, with 16 bases left in between. The CDR3 consists of 16 residues. Looked up from germline, CDR1 is SGHKS and CDR2 is YYEKEE (reference sequence). TCRdb reprocessed the RT-PCR reads with MiXCR, giving one entry per CDR3 protein. The data show approximately 500,000 distinct CDR3 sequences, under 15% seen once. The source material was PBMCs from blood, sampled 45 days after vaccination. The receptor comes from a man aged 50 to 59 who received an inactivated influenza vaccine. V and J are TRBV5-5 and TRBJ2-2; no firm D call. The CDR3 bases are TGTGCCAGCAGCTTCGGTGGCACCGGCTGGACCGGGGAGCTGTTTTTT. It is translated as CASSFGGTGWTGELFF.